The 26 T cell receptor beta chains below all came from one sample that was sequenced in a study of blood T cell repertoires in COVID-19. Sequencing was performed with immunoSEQ multiplex PCR; in TCRdb, only in-frame clones are kept and a portion is missing. Of a few hundred thousand clones listed, just under 90% are singletons. What was sequenced was PBMCs or T cells enriched from blood (not recorded which). All receptors derive from a woman aged 50 to 60 who had recovered from COVID-19.

J is TRBJ2-5 and V is TRBV7-2; 9 bases line up with TRBD2. The CDR3 has 15 residues. Germline V gene lookup returns CDR1 SGHTA and CDR2 FQGNSA. With 5 bases clipped from V and 3 bases from J, the junction kept 7 bases outside the gene matches. The CDR3 coding sequence is TGTGCCAGCAGCGATTTGACTAGCGGTGAAGAGACCCAGTACTTC. Its protein product is CASSDLTSGEETQYF.

V usage is TRBV12-3 or TRBV12-4 and J usage is TRBJ1-4, with D unclear. This CDR3 spans 12 amino acids. V dropped 4 bases and J dropped 8 bases, with 8 bases sitting between them. The CDR3 DNA follows: TGTGCCAGCAGTTCCGAGAGGGAAAAACTGTTTTTT. The encoded protein is CASSSEREKLFF.

This clone was observed once. The V and J genes are TRBV29-1 and TRBJ2-5; 8 bases agree with TRBD1. The CDR3 contains 12 residues. J gave up 2 bases and V 7 bases, and 3 bases lay outside the gene matches. From germline, CDR1 is SQVTM and CDR2 ANQGSEA. The DNA for the CDR3 is TGCAGCGGACGGACAGGGCAAGAGACCCAGTACTTC. It yields the protein CSGRTGQETQYF.

This chain connects TRBV30 to TRBJ1-2; D ambiguous. From germline, CDR1 is GTSNPN and CDR2 SVGIG (reference sequence). The CDR3 spans 14 residues. Deletions cut 5 bases from V and 7 bases from J, with 20 bases between. This CDR3 is CAWQSRIILSGYTF. In DNA, the CDR3 is TGTGCCTGGCAAAGCAGGATAATTTTGTCTGGCTACACCTTC.

The chain uses TRBV2 and TRBJ1-5; D not resolved. Per the germline V gene, CDR1 is SNHLY and CDR2 is FYNNEI. Trimming removed 3 bases from V and 3 bases from J, with 9 bases in between. The CDR3 contains 14 residues. This CDR3 reads CASSERGYNQPQHF. The CDR3 region has the DNA TGTGCCAGCAGTGAGCGAGGTTACAATCAGCCCCAGCATTTT.

This chain connects TRBV7-2 to TRBJ1-3, with D possibly matching TRBD1 (5 bases). In germline, CDR1 is SGHTA, CDR2 FQGNSA. The CDR3 is 16 amino acids. V dropped 1 base and J dropped 4 bases, with 14 bases sitting between them. CDR3 sequence: CASSLGPGVPGNTIYF. CDR3 DNA: TGTGCCAGCAGCTTAGGGCCGGGGGTTCCCGGAAACACCATATATTTT.

Only a few counts were recorded for this clone. CDR3 sequence (DNA): TGTGCCAGCAGCCGACGGGTAACAGGGGATAATTCACCCCTCCACTTT. As protein: CASSRRVTGDNSPLHF. J is TRBJ1-6 and V is TRBV5-4; the match to TRBD1 covers 7 bases. Germline V CDR1 and CDR2: SGHNT, YYREEE (reference sequence). This CDR3 spans 16 amino acids. V shed 4 bases, J shed 5 bases, and the junction held 9 bases outside the gene matches.

This chain joins TRBV30 and TRBJ1-5, with 8 positions matching TRBD1. From germline, CDR1 is GTSNPN and CDR2 SVGIG (reference sequence). V lost 2 bases to trimming and J lost 2 bases; unmatched junction nucleotides: 5. CDR3 length equals 15 residues. CDR3 in DNA: TGTGCCTGGAGTCGGCACAGGGGGGGCAATCAGCCCCAGCATTTT. It translates to CAWSRHRGGNQPQHF.

The chain is built from TRBV4-1 and TRBJ2-2, with a possible D match to TRBD2 (6 bases). V was clipped by 4 bases and J by 0 bases, with 15 bases between them. The germline V gene encodes CDR1 MGHRA and CDR2 YSYEKL. CDR3 size: 17 residues. The CDR3 nucleotides are TGCGCCAGCAGCCGGGAGGCAGTACAGACGAACACCGGGGAGCTGTTTTTT. Translation: CASSREAVQTNTGELFF.

Worth noting for this clone: An end of the junction differs from the germline gene, which may be a read error. The chain has TRBV4-2 and TRBJ2-3; D ambiguous. This CDR3 spans 13 amino acids. Germline-derived CDR1 and CDR2 are LGHNA and YNFKEQ. CDR3 coding DNA: TGTGCCAGCAGTCCCGACTGGCGAGATACGCGGTATTTT. This encodes CASSPDWRDTRYF.

This clone was seen only once. The chain links TRBV5-4 to TRBJ2-7; 10 bases are a match to TRBD1. Per germline, CDR1 SGHNT and CDR2 YYREEE (reference sequence). V was pared by 4 bases and J by 5 bases, with 9 bases of the junction left unmatched. The CDR3 spans 15 residues. The CDR3 sequence is CASSTSGTGVHEQYF. The CDR3 nucleotides are TGTGCCAGCAGCACGTCCGGGACAGGGGTCCACGAGCAGTACTTC.

The gene calls are TRBV27 and TRBJ2-7, with D perhaps matching TRBD1 (6 bases). Trimming cost V 5 bases and J 2 bases, with 16 bases left between them. CDR3 length: 15 residues. Germline V gene sequence: CDR1 MNHEY, CDR2 SMNVEV (reference sequence). DNA of the CDR3: TGTGCCAGCAGTCGACCAACCGGGACACCCTACGAGCAGTACTTC. Translated, it gives CASSRPTGTPYEQYF.

The genes are TRBV18 and TRBJ1-5; 7 nucleotides agree with TRBD1. CDR1 and CDR2 from the germline V gene are KGHSH and LQKENI. CDR3 length equals 16 residues. V trimming: 4 bases; J trimming: 0 bases; junction bases outside the gene matches: 6. The chain's CDR3 is CASSLGTANSNQPQHF. Written as DNA, the CDR3 is TGTGCCAGCTCACTCGGGACAGCAAATAGCAATCAGCCCCAGCATTTT.

DNA for the CDR3: TGTGCCAGCAGACGACCGGGACAGGGAGCTCAGCCCCAGCATTTT. This encodes CASRRPGQGAQPQHF. The chain employs TRBV28 and TRBJ1-5; 9 bases are shared with TRBD1. Trimming at V came to 6 bases and at J to 6 bases, leaving 9 bases not matched to a gene. The CDR3 sequence is 15 residues long. CDR1 MDHEN and CDR2 SYDVKM come from the germline V gene.

This clone has just one count. CDR3 region: CASSNQRALNTGELFF. The CDR3 DNA reads TGTGCCAGCAGTAATCAGCGGGCCTTGAACACCGGGGAGCTGTTTTTT. The rearrangement joins TRBV6-2 or TRBV6-3 to TRBJ2-2; a weak D match, TRBD2 (6 bases). Trimming shortened V by 5 bases and J by 1 base, and 14 bases separated the two germline ends. Per germline, CDR1 MNHEY and CDR2 SVGEGT. The CDR3 sequence is 16 residues long.

The chain joins TRBV19 to TRBJ2-3; D might be TRBD1 (6 bases). Trimming removed 3 bases at V and 4 bases at J, with 8 bases between. This CDR3 contains 13 residues. From germline, CDR1 is LNHDA and CDR2 SQIVND (reference sequence). Here the CDR3 reads CASSIGGPDTQYF. The DNA for the CDR3 is TGTGCCAGTAGTATTGGGGGCCCAGATACGCAGTATTTT.

The chain recombines TRBV7-2 with TRBJ1-1; TRBD1 agrees at 8 bases. V trimming: 5 bases; J trimming: 4 bases; junction bases outside the gene matches: 12. CDR3 length equals 16 residues. The germline CDR1 and CDR2 sequences are SGHTA and FQGNSA. Here the CDR3 DNA reads TGTGCCAGCAGCCTCCAGGGGGCGCAAGTTTTCACTGAAGCTTTCTTT. Its protein is CASSLQGAQVFTEAFF.

This chain joins TRBV9 and TRBJ1-1, with D perhaps TRBD1 (6 bases). Germline V gene lookup returns CDR1 SGDLS and CDR2 YYNGEE. The ends were cut back, 3 bases at V and 4 bases at J, with 10 bases in the middle. The CDR3 totals 13 residues. The CDR3 DNA reads as TGTGCCAGCAGCGCGCAGGGGTTCACTGAAGCTTTCTTT. Translation gives CASSAQGFTEAFF.

This sequence joins TRBV5-5 and TRBJ2-1, with TRBD2 as a possible D gene (5 bases). The V end lost 4 bases, the J end lost 8 bases, and 13 bases lay between the germline ends. CDR3 length: 13 residues. Germline CDR1 is SGHKS and CDR2 is YYEKEE (reference sequence). Written as DNA, the CDR3 is TGTGCCAGCAGCACGGGCCCCGGGGATGAGCAGTTCTTC. Translating it yields CASSTGPGDEQFF.

This chain joins TRBV20-1 and TRBJ2-7; a weak D match, TRBD1 (5 bases). Germline V gives CDR1 DFQATT, CDR2 SNEGSKA (reference sequence). CDR3 length equals 12 residues. The ends were cut back, 3 bases at V and 1 base at J, with 7 bases in the middle. The CDR3 loop is CSASAGSYEQYF. In DNA, the CDR3 is TGCAGTGCTAGTGCAGGGTCCTACGAGCAGTACTTC.

The chain recombines TRBV7-8 with TRBJ2-1, with D possibly matching TRBD1 (6 bases). CDR1 and CDR2 from the germline V gene are SGHVS and FQNEAQ. V was clipped by 5 bases and J by 2 bases, with 22 bases between them. The CDR3 sequence is 18 residues long. The CDR3 bases are TGTGCCAGCAGCGAGCCGGGACACCGAATAAGTACCTACAATGAGCAGTTCTTC. It encodes CASSEPGHRISTYNEQFF.

A few counts support this clone. The rearrangement uses TRBV5-1 and TRBJ2-6; 9 positions match TRBD1. Losses at the gene ends were 3 bases for V and 1 base for J; bases not matched to a gene: 8. This CDR3 spans 18 amino acids. Germline-derived CDR1 and CDR2 are SGHRS and YFSETQ. The CDR3 nucleotides read TGCGCCAGCAGCTGGGGACAGGGTAGTTTTTCTGGGGCCAACGTCCTGACTTTC. Translated: CASSWGQGSFSGANVLTF.

This sequence joins TRBV6-2 or TRBV6-3 and TRBJ1-2; D gene ambiguous. V was pared by 2 bases and J by 13 bases, with 14 bases between. Germline CDR1 reads MNHEY; CDR2 reads SVGEGT. CDR3 length equals 12 residues. The CDR3 is CASSYEGLWCTF. Here the CDR3 DNA reads TGTGCCAGCAGTTACGAGGGCCTTTGGTGCACCTTC.

This chain uses TRBV5-1 with TRBJ2-1; D is perhaps TRBD2 (6 bases). The CDR3 is 13 amino acids. Germline CDR1 and CDR2: SGHRS and YFSETQ. Trimming removed 5 bases at V and 10 bases at J, with 16 bases between. The CDR3 DNA reads TGCGCCAGCAGTAGGGACTTCTCAGAGGAGCAGTTCTTC. This sequence encodes CASSRDFSEEQFF.

This clone was detected once. The V call is TRBV11-3, the J call TRBJ1-6; maybe TRBD1 (6 bases). Germline CDR1 reads SGHNT; CDR2 reads YENEEA. V was cut by 0 bases and J by 0 bases, with 12 bases left in between. CDR3 length equals 18 residues. Written as DNA, the CDR3 is TGTGCCAGCAGCTTAGATGCAGGGGCATGCTCCTATAATTCACCCCTCCACTTT. This encodes CASSLDAGACSYNSPLHF.

The chain joins TRBV11-3 to TRBJ2-6; D is perhaps TRBD1 (6 bases). V was shortened by 5 bases and J by 15 bases, with 14 bases between the two germline ends. The CDR3 has 12 residues. Germline V gene data show CDR1 as SGHNT and CDR2 as YENEEA. CDR3 DNA sequence: TGTGCCAGCAGCCCAGGGGAAGGTAACCTGACTTTC. As protein: CASSPGEGNLTF.